These 16 T cell receptor beta chains originate from one sample sequenced in a study of control samples from healthy donors and cancer patients. Data came from immunoSEQ multiplex PCR; TCRdb stores just in-frame clones and leaves some out. The table shows tens of thousands of clones, with approximately 84% occurring only once. The sequenced material came from blood. Receptor source: a woman aged 50 to 60 in good health.

The chain uses TRBV3-1 (or the pseudogene TRBV3-2) and TRBJ2-3; 9 nucleotides align to TRBD2. The CDR3 loop spans 17 amino acids. The junction had 8 bases not matched to a gene; V was cut back by 0 bases and J by 4 bases. The germline V gene encodes CDR1 LGHDT and CDR2 YNNKEL (reference sequence). This CDR3 reads CASSQDPASGTPDTQYF. The CDR3 DNA reads as TGTGCCAGCAGCCAAGATCCGGCTAGCGGGACCCCAGATACGCAGTATTTT.

This chain uses TRBV5-1 with TRBJ2-1; 8 nucleotides line up with TRBD2. The CDR3 loop spans 15 amino acids. The junction had 6 bases not matched to a gene; V was cut back by 2 bases and J by 5 bases. CDR1 and CDR2 (germline): SGHRS, YFSETQ. The CDR3 sequence: CASSFEAGAHNEQFF. For the CDR3, the DNA is TGCGCCAGCAGCTTTGAAGCGGGGGCACACAATGAGCAGTTCTTC.

This clone has only a few counts. This chain joins TRBV6-5 and TRBJ2-4; D is unclear. The CDR3 is 15 amino acids. V dropped 0 bases and J dropped 0 bases, with 6 bases sitting between them. Germline CDR1 is MNHEY and CDR2 is SVGAGI. CDR3 region: CASSYSRLAKNIQYF. The CDR3 DNA follows: TGTGCCAGCAGTTACTCACGGTTAGCCAAAAACATTCAGTACTTC.

The gene calls are TRBV19 and TRBJ1-2, with TRBD1 matching 8 bases. V was clipped by 3 bases and J by 6 bases; unmatched bases: 6. Per germline, CDR1 LNHDA and CDR2 SQIVND (reference sequence). The CDR3 runs 14 residues. The DNA for the CDR3 is TGTGCCAGTAGTATCCGGGGGGGACAGGATGGCTACACCTTC. Translated: CASSIRGGQDGYTF.

This rearrangement joins TRBV9 to TRBJ1-2, with D perhaps TRBD1 (5 bases). Trimming cost V 4 bases and J 1 base, with 11 bases left between them. The CDR3 runs 14 residues. Germline CDR1 reads SGDLS; CDR2 reads YYNGEE. As DNA, the CDR3 is TGTGCCAGCAGCCCCCTTGGGGGTAACTATGGCTACACCTTC. Translation gives CASSPLGGNYGYTF. The whole variable domain, filled in from reference TRBV9 and TRBJ1-2, reads DSGVTQTPKHLITATGQRVTLRCSPRSGDLSVYWYQQSLDQGLQFLIQYYNGEERAKGNILERFSAQQFPDLHSELNLSSLELGDSALYFCASSPLGGNYGYTFGSGTRLTVV.

The chain links TRBV19 to TRBJ1-2; no firm D call. The germline V gene has CDR1 LNHDA and CDR2 SQIVND (reference sequence). V gave up 2 bases and J gave up 1 base, with 8 bases separating them. This CDR3 spans 14 amino acids. The CDR3 bases are TGTGCCAGTAGTATATCGCGGGGTAACTATGGCTACACCTTC. Translated: CASSISRGNYGYTF.

The chain uses TRBV5-1 and TRBJ2-7, with D perhaps matching TRBD2 (5 bases). The CDR3 sequence is 16 residues long. Germline CDR1 SGHRS, CDR2 YFSETQ. The V and J ends lost 0 bases and 4 bases respectively, with 17 bases between them. The CDR3: CASSLARATSRYEQYF. The CDR3 DNA follows: TGCGCCAGCAGCTTGGCTCGGGCTACTAGTCGGTACGAGCAGTACTTC.

The CDR3 DNA reads as TGTGCCAGCTCTCTCCCCCCGGCGGGCTCTGGAAACACCATATATTTT. Its protein is CASSLPPAGSGNTIYF. V is TRBV18 and J is TRBJ1-3; D gene ambiguous. Trimming pared 6 bases from V and 0 bases from J, leaving 15 bases between. CDR1 is KGHSH, CDR2 LQKENI, per germline. The CDR3 covers 16 residues.

This clone has only a few counts. This chain uses TRBV28 with TRBJ2-1; D is uncertain. Trimming shortened V by 1 base and J by 4 bases, and 5 bases separated the two germline ends. This CDR3 has 13 residues. CDR1 is MDHEN and CDR2 is SYDVKM in the germline V gene. The CDR3 DNA is TGTGCCAGCAGTTTATCCGGGTACAATGAGCAGTTCTTC. The encoded protein is CASSLSGYNEQFF.

V gene TRBV5-6 combines with J gene TRBJ1-3; possible D gene TRBD1, 5 bases. V lost 3 bases to trimming and J lost 3 bases, with 16 bases between them. The length of the CDR3 is 16 residues. Germline V gene data show CDR1 as SGHDT and CDR2 as YYEEEE. CDR3 sequence reads: CASSSQGRDFGNTIYF. CDR3 coding DNA: TGTGCCAGCAGCTCCCAGGGACGGGACTTTGGAAACACCATATATTTT.

The rearrangement joins TRBV19 to TRBJ1-1; D call uncertain. This CDR3 region has 12 residues. Germline CDR1 LNHDA, CDR2 SQIVND (reference sequence). V lost 5 bases to trimming and J lost 4 bases, with 8 bases between them. The CDR3 bases are TGTGCCAGTAGTCCGCGAACCACTGAAGCTTTCTTT. This encodes CASSPRTTEAFF.

The J gene is TRBJ1-1, the V gene TRBV5-1; TRBD1 is a possible D gene (6 bases). CDR1 and CDR2 from the germline V gene are SGHRS and YFSETQ. This CDR3 is built from 14 residues. Trimming pared 5 bases from V and 1 base from J, leaving 12 bases between. The CDR3 protein is CASSVAGQNTEAFF. In DNA, the CDR3 is TGCGCCAGCAGTGTTGCGGGACAGAACACTGAAGCTTTCTTT.

J is TRBJ1-6 and V is TRBV7-2, with unresolved D. Germline assignment: CDR1 SGHTA and CDR2 FQGNSA. The CDR3 consists of 14 residues. Trimming pared 7 bases from V and 5 bases from J, leaving 12 bases between. CDR3 in DNA: TGTGCCAGCACCTGGGTTGTAGATAATTCACCCCTCCACTTT. It is translated as CASTWVVDNSPLHF.

The V gene is TRBV29-1, the J gene TRBJ2-3; D tentatively fits TRBD1 or TRBD2 (7 bases each). The V end lost 4 bases, the J end lost 3 bases, and 17 bases lay between the germline ends. Germline V gene lookup returns CDR1 SQVTM and CDR2 ANQGSEA. CDR3 size: 15 residues. CDR3 protein: CSVAGTAGFTDTQYF. The DNA of the CDR3 is TGCAGCGTTGCGGGGACAGCGGGGTTTACAGATACGCAGTATTTT.

This clone was observed a few times. This chain links TRBV14 with TRBJ2-7; 13 bases agree with TRBD2. Germline CDR1 is SGHDN and CDR2 is FVKESK. The CDR3 is 14 amino acids. V trimming: 5 bases; J trimming: 12 bases; junction bases outside the gene matches: 10. CDR3 sequence: CASSETWTSGSVYF. The DNA of the CDR3 is TGTGCCAGCAGCGAGACTTGGACTAGCGGGAGTGTGTACTTC.

The chain has TRBV11-2 and TRBJ2-6, with 7 bases that match TRBD1. This CDR3 is 19 amino acids long. V lost 6 bases and J lost 2; bases outside the gene matches: 16. Germline V gene data show CDR1 as SGHAT and CDR2 as FQNNGV. Here the CDR3 reads CASSPSPTGLQTGANVLTF. Here the CDR3 DNA reads TGTGCCAGCAGTCCCAGCCCGACAGGGTTACAGACTGGGGCCAACGTCCTGACTTTC.